These 8 T cell receptor beta chains originate from one sample sequenced in a study of shared clonotypes between healthy human individuals. Measured with immunoSEQ multiplex PCR; TCRdb has only the in-frame clones, and not every one. The table lists 1,400,000 or so clones, approximately 98.5% of them singletons, with under 0.45% in the top ten. The sample comprised naive CD4+ T cells sorted from blood. Subset described: CD45RA+ positively selected. The origin of the receptors is a man aged 25-45 years in good health.

The chain couples TRBV2 to TRBJ1-5; D gene uncertain. The V and J ends lost 6 bases and 0 bases respectively, with 6 bases between them. CDR1 SNHLY and CDR2 FYNNEI come from the germline V gene. The CDR3 loop spans 13 amino acids. The CDR3 DNA is TGTGCCAGCAGGGCCTATAGCAATCAGCCCCAGCATTTT. Residues: CASRAYSNQPQHF.

The chain couples TRBV28 to TRBJ2-7; D not resolved. V dropped 3 bases and J dropped 5 bases, with 11 bases sitting between them. The CDR3 length is 13 residues. Germline loops: CDR1 MDHEN, CDR2 SYDVKM. CDR3 in amino acids: CASSFPGINEQYF. The CDR3 DNA follows: TGTGCCAGCAGTTTTCCAGGCATCAACGAGCAGTACTTC.

V usage is TRBV7-9 and J usage is TRBJ2-7; TRBD1 matches at 7 bases. This CDR3 is built from 12 residues. V lost 3 bases and J lost 6; bases outside the gene matches: 2. Germline-derived CDR1 and CDR2 are SEHNR and FQNEAQ (reference sequence). In nucleotides, the CDR3 is TGTGCCAGCAGCTTGCAGGGGGTCGAGCAGTACTTC. Amino acid sequence: CASSLQGVEQYF.

This chain joins TRBV27 and TRBJ2-5; 7 nucleotides align to TRBD1. Germline V gene data show CDR1 as MNHEY and CDR2 as SMNVEV (reference sequence). The J segment lost 4 bases and the V segment lost 6 bases, leaving 11 bases of the junction unmatched. This CDR3 has 15 amino acids. The CDR3 loop reads CASRRGQVLGETQYF. CDR3 nucleotide sequence: TGTGCCAGCAGGCGAGGACAGGTACTAGGAGAGACCCAGTACTTC.

Notes on this clone: The same CDR3 is also encoded by other DNA sequences in this sample. The chain couples TRBV2 to TRBJ2-3, with D unclear. The germline CDR1 and CDR2 sequences are SNHLY and FYNNEI. V was cut by 6 bases and J by 4 bases, with 5 bases left in between. This CDR3 is 11 amino acids long. DNA of the CDR3: TGTGCCAGCAGGGCATCAGATACGCAGTATTTT. Encoded protein: CASRASDTQYF.

This clone was detected once. The V call is TRBV9, the J call TRBJ2-1; D uncertain. This CDR3 comprises 19 residues. Trimming removed 0 bases at V and 0 bases at J, with 19 bases between. Germline V gene sequence: CDR1 SGDLS, CDR2 YYNGEE. CDR3 coding DNA: TGTGCCAGCAGCGTAGCAGACCGAATGGGCAGGAGCTCCTACAATGAGCAGTTCTTC. This codes for CASSVADRMGRSSYNEQFF.

As to this clone: Other nucleotide sequences in the sample specify the same CDR3. V gene TRBV5-1 combines with J gene TRBJ2-5; 7 positions match TRBD1. Per germline, CDR1 SGHRS and CDR2 YFSETQ. The CDR3 extends over 14 amino acids. V was pared by 2 bases and J by 2 bases, with 3 bases of the junction left unmatched. The CDR3 reads CASSLGGVQETQYF. The CDR3 nucleotides read TGCGCCAGCAGCTTAGGGGGCGTACAAGAGACCCAGTACTTC.

This sequence joins TRBV10-3 and TRBJ2-3; TRBD2 matches at 7 bases. Per germline, CDR1 ENHRY and CDR2 SYGVKD. The CDR3 loop spans 14 amino acids. The ends lost 6 bases at V and 3 bases at J; junction bases unmatched: 6. The CDR3 loop is CAISKRESTDTQYF. The DNA for the CDR3 is TGTGCCATCAGCAAGCGGGAAAGTACAGATACGCAGTATTTT.